This T cell receptor (beta chain) was sequenced during a study of patients and donors after allogeneic stem cell transplantation. TCRdb called the RT-PCR reads again in MiXCR, with one record for every CDR3 protein. The table includes some 200,000 distinct CDR3 sequences, less than 45% detected once. This TCR derives from a human donor who was either an allogeneic HSCT recipient or a stem cell or donor lymphocyte infusion donor (not recorded which). It is not recorded whose cells these are; they may come from a transplant donor. Sequenced input: blood, either unsorted or a sorted T cell fraction (not recorded which).

CDR3 region: CASSLVPGLATNEQFF. The CDR3, as DNA: TGTGCCAGCAGCTTAGTTCCGGGACTAGCTACCAATGAGCAGTTCTTC. V gene TRBV5-5 combines with J gene TRBJ2-1, with 9 bases identical to TRBD2. The V and J ends lost 2 bases and 6 bases, in that order; junction bases with no gene match: 9. CDR3 size: 16 residues. CDR1 and CDR2 from the germline V gene are SGHKS and YYEKEE (reference sequence).